This record looks at one TCR beta chain sequence and its context. Its antigen is unidentified. Per the germline V gene, CDR1 is LNHDA and CDR2 is SQIVND (reference sequence). There are 15 residues in the CDR3. The V segment lost 6 bases and the J segment 6 bases; nucleotides outside the gene matches: 8. This sample was taken from a study of cytomegalovirus exposure and HLA in healthy donors. Study-level background: A prior study identified roughly 110 million unique TCR beta sequences from about 179 million T cells.

The study's findings and limits: An apparent linkage of common viral pathogens to several of the most significant clusters emerged in a later analysis. For most subjects, TCR beta sequences were reported to predict HLA-A and HLA-B alleles with accuracy.

The CMV serostatus of this donor went unrecorded. Both 60 Vbeta primers and 13 Jbeta primers went into the PCR. Sequencing was performed with immunoSEQ multiplex PCR; in TCRdb, only in-frame clones are kept and a portion is missing. The table includes 73,000 or so clones, roughly four fifths detected once. The V call is TRBV19, the J call TRBJ2-3; 11 nucleotides match TRBD2. The sample was PBMCs. The receptor was derived from a human donor in good health. CDR3 loop: CASRDIAGGLDTQYF. The CDR3, as DNA: TGTGCCAGTAGGGATATAGCGGGGGGGCTGGATACGCAGTATTTT.